Described below is a single T cell receptor (beta chain) sequence and its context. CDR3 size: 14 residues. Germline V gene sequence: CDR1 SQVTM, CDR2 ANQGSEA. TCRdb's table, derived via immunoSEQ multiplex PCR, lists solely in-frame clones and lacks some. Of 2 million to 2.5 million clones detected, approximately 95% appear once; the ten largest clones hold 0.39%. This entry belongs to a study of shared clonotypes between healthy human individuals. The material sequenced was naive CD4+ T cells from PBMCs. Subset defined: CD45RA+ positively selected. The chain joins TRBV29-1 to TRBJ2-5; 7 positions agree with TRBD2. The J call may be mistaken, given a closer DNA end match to TRBJ2-7. This sequence was found in a man younger than 30 in good health. Some clones in this sample may be carry-over from other donors' samples. This CDR3 reads CSVDLASGSYEQYF. The CDR3 DNA is TGCAGCGTTGATTTAGCTAGCGGATCCTACGAGCAGTACTTC.